The text below deals with one T cell receptor beta chain. This clonotype was detected only a few times. This receptor's antigen is unknown. Base qualities were left out, and no much larger clone turns up one base away. This record belongs to a study of human T cells and chemical hapten exposure (TCRdb year 2021). Background for the entire study: For sensitization, 2% DPC in acetone was applied to a 2 cm by 2 cm area of upper inner arm skin. Patient blood was sampled pre-sensitization (week 0) and at 2, 6 and about 24 weeks after DPC sensitization. Blood for TCR sequencing was provided by twenty-nine alopecia patients at one to four time points (pre-sensitization, 2, 6 and 24 weeks). Alopecia areata with under or over 50% scalp involvement, alopecia totalis and alopecia universalis were represented in the patient cohort, which was mostly female. Libraries were combined into a pool for sequencing, and differences in TCR yield between samples came mainly from small differences in library volumes within the pool. Throughout the study period of around 24 weeks, patients also received therapeutic DPC doses to the scalp every week. Peripheral blood TCR repertoire changes were tracked in vivo in alopecia patients during primary and secondary sensitization to the hapten diphenylcyclopropenone (DPC). Patch testing was done on the upper back using Finn chambers containing 0.01% DPC, and results were scored after 6 days according to International Contact Dermatitis Research Group standards.

Libraries were made using RACE. Instrument on record: NextSeq 500. Library preparation attached unique molecular identifiers to individual cDNA molecules for quantitative, reproducible TCR counting. Each blood RNA sample was used to sequence both TCR alpha and TCR beta chains. As for the original processing: Samples had a median of roughly 99,000 TCRs, with a range from roughly 20,000 to 700,000. The Decombinator software suite was used to annotate the V, J and CDR3 of the TCR reads. For PS versus PT1 abundance plots, all samples were subsampled to the same number of TCRs (28,000). TCRs were defined as expanded if absent before sensitization and observed at least eight times at the 2-week time point. TCRdb passed the public sequencing reads through fastp at Q25 and MiXCR, retaining productive beta sequences. Every distinct CDR3 protein forms one entry, paired with its most common genes and DNA. TCRdb's processing, not the study's, gives the V and J calls here. The sample records around 380,000 distinct CDR3 sequences, 5% to 6.5% of which are singletons. The top ten hold approximately 8.2% of the sample.

The germline V gene supplies CDR1 SGHAT and CDR2 FQNNGV. Reading from cysteine to phenylalanine, the CDR3 counts 15 amino acids. Just the 45-base CDR3 DNA is kept, in frame starting at base 1. Trimming at the junction amounts to 2 bases on V and 2 bases on J, and the germline ends lie 11 bases apart. General study outcomes and caveats: DPC sensitization did not change the number of TCRs with a frequency above 1 in 1000, and there was no evidence of changes in global repertoire structure. Compared with pre-sensitization or healthy control sets, expanded TCRs formed significantly more large CDR3 similarity clusters, which is consistent with antigen-driven responses. Because all patients had alopecia, a presumed autoimmune disease, the immune response of the patients might differ from that of healthy individuals. The number of PT1 expanded TCRs positively correlated with patch test score, significant at thresholds 8, 16 and 32 but not 4. After repeated subsampling, changes were observed in the strength of the expansion versus patch-test correlation and in the threshold at which the correlation became significant.

According to the study, the label for this sample's time point signals: pre-sensitization, week 0. Explained via the paper, the treatment or condition label denotes: therapeutic diphenylcyclopropenone sensitization with weekly scalp DPC. At each patch-test visit, blood was drawn before the patch test was applied. Patients were considered eligible if aged 18 to 70, diagnosed with alopecia and deemed suitable for DPC therapy, and patients were excluded if pregnant. Unfractionated whole blood was collected in Tempus Blood RNA tubes, and total RNA was extracted from that blood. The sequenced sample was whole blood, obtained in connection with sensitization to the hapten diphenylcyclopropenone (DPC). The chain couples TRBV11-2 to TRBJ2-3, with the D gene uncertain. This receptor was obtained from a woman aged 18-35 years with alopecia areata. Some clones in this sample may be carry-over from other donors' samples. The CDR3 here reads CASSLQPRNTDTQYF. The nucleotides read TGTGCCAGCAGCTTACAACCCCGAAACACAGATACGCAGTATTTT.